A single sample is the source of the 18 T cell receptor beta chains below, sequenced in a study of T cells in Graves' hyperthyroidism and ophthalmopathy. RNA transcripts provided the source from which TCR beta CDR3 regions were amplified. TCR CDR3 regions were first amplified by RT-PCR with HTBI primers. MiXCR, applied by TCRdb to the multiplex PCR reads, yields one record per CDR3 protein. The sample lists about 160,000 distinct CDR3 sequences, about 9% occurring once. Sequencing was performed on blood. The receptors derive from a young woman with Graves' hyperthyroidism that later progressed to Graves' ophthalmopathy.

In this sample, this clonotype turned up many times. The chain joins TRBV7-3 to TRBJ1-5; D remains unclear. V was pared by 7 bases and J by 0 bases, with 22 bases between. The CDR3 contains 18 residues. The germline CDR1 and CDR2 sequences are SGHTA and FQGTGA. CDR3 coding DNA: TGTGCCAGCATTTGCCCCGAGGACCCAAACTCTAGCAATCAGCCCCAGCATTTT. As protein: CASICPEDPNSSNQPQHF.

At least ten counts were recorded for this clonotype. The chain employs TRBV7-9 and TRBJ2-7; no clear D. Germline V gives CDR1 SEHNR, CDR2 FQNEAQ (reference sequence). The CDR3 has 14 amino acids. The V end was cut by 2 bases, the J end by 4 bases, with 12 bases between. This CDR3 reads CASSLPQNGYEQYF. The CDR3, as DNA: TGTGCCAGCAGCTTACCCCAGAATGGATACGAGCAGTACTTC.

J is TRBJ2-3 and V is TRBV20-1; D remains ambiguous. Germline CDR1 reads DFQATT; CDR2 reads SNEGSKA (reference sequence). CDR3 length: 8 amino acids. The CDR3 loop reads CSPDTQYF. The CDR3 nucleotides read TGCAGCCCGGATACGCAGTATTTT.

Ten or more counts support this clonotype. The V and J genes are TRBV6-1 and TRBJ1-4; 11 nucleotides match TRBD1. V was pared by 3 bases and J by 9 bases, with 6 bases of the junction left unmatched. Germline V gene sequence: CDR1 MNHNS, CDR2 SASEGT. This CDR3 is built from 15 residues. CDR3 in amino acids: CASSEGTGGGQKLFF. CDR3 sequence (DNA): TGTGCCAGCAGTGAGGGGACAGGGGGTGGTCAAAAACTGTTTTTT.

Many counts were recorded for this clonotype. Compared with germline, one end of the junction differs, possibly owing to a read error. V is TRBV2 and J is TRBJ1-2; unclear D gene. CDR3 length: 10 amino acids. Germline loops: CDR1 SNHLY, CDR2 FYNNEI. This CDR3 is CASSEGGYTF. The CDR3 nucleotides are TGTGCCAGCAGCGAAGGGGGCTACACCTTC.

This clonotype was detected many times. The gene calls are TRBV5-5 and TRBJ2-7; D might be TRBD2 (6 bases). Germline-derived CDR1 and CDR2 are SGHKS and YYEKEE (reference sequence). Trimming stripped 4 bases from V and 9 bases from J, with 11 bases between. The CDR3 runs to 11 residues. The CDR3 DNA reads TGTGCCAGCAGCGTCGGAGGGGTGCAGTACTTC. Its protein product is CASSVGGVQYF.

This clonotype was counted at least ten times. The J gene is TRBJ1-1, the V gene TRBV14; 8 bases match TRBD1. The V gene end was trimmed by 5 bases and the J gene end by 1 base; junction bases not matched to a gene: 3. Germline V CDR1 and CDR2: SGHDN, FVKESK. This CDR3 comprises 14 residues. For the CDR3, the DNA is TGTGCCAGCAGCTCCGACAGGGGGAACACTGAAGCTTTCTTT. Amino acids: CASSSDRGNTEAFF. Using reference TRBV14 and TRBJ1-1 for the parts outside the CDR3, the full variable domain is EAGVTQFPSHSVIEKGQTVTLRCDPISGHDNLYWYRRVMGKEIKFLLHFVKESKQDESGMPNNRFLAERTGGTYSTLKVQPAELEDSGVYFCASSSDRGNTEAFFGQGTRLTVV.

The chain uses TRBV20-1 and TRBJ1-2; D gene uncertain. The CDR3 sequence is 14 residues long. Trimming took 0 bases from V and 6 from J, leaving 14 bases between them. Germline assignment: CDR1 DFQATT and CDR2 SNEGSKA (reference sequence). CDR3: CSARDKRAKDGYTF. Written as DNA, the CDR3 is TGCAGTGCTAGAGATAAGAGGGCAAAGGATGGCTACACCTTC.

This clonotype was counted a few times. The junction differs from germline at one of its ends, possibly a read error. CDR3 region: CASSLGYYNERFF. DNA of the CDR3: TGTGCCAGCAGTTTGGGATATTACAATGAGCGGTTCTTC. V usage is TRBV27 and J usage is TRBJ2-1; no clear D gene. Germline CDR1 is MNHEY and CDR2 is SMNVEV (reference sequence). There are 13 residues in the CDR3.

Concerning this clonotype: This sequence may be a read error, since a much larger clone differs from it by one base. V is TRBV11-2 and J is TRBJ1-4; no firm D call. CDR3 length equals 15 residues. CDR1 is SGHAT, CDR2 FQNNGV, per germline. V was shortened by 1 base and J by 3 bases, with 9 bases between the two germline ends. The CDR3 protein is CASSLAYGPNEKLFF. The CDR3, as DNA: TGTGCCAGCAGCTTAGCGTACGGTCCTAATGAAAAACTGTTTTTT.

DNA for the CDR3: TGTGCCTGGAGTGTACTCCCAGGGGGAGACACTGAAGCTTTCTTT. This sequence encodes CAWSVLPGGDTEAFF. The V call is TRBV30, the J call TRBJ1-1; TRBD1 matches at 7 bases. The CDR3 has 15 amino acids. V dropped 0 bases and J dropped 3; count of bases not matched to a gene: 7. Germline-derived CDR1 and CDR2 are GTSNPN and SVGIG (reference sequence).

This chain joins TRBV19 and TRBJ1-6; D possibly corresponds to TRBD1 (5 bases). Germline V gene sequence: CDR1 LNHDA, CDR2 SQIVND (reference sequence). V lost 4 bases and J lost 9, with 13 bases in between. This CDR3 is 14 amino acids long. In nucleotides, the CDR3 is TGTGCCAGTAGTACCTCCAGGGTTGGTTCACCCCTCCACTTT. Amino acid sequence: CASSTSRVGSPLHF.

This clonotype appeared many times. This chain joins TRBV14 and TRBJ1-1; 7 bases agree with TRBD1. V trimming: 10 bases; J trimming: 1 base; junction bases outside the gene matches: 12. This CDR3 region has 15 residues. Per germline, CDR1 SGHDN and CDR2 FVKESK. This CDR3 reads CATAATGVENTEAFF. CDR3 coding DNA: TGTGCCACCGCCGCAACAGGGGTTGAGAACACTGAAGCTTTCTTT.

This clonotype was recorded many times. The CDR3 here is CASSEVGGTGNSPLHF. The DNA of the CDR3 is TGTGCCAGCAGCGAGGTGGGGGGAACGGGCAATTCACCCCTCCACTTT. J is TRBJ1-6 and V is TRBV2; a weak D match, TRBD1 (5 bases). The CDR3 is 16 residues long. The V gene lost 6 bases and the J gene lost 7 bases, with 19 bases spanning the gap. Germline V CDR1 and CDR2: SNHLY, FYNNEI. The full variable domain, its missing parts supplied by reference TRBV2 and TRBJ1-6, is EPEVTQTPSHQVTQMGQEVILRCVPISNHLYFYWYRQILGQKVEFLVSFYNNEISEKSEIFDDQFSVERPDGSNFTLKIRSTKLEDSAMYFCASSEVGGTGNSPLHFGNGTRLTVT.

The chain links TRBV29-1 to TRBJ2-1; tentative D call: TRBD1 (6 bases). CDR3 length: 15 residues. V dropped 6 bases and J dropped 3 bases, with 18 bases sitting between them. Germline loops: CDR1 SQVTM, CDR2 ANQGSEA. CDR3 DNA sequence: TGCAGCGTAGCCGCCCGGGGACAAGACTACAATGAGCAGTTCTTC. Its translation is CSVAARGQDYNEQFF.

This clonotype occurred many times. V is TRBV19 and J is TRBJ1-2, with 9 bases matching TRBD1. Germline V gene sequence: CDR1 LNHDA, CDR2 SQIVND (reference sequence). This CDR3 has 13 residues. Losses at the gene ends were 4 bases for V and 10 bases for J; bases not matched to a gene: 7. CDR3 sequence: CASSKGQGGHYTF. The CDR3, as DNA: TGTGCCAGTAGTAAGGGACAGGGTGGCCACTACACCTTC.

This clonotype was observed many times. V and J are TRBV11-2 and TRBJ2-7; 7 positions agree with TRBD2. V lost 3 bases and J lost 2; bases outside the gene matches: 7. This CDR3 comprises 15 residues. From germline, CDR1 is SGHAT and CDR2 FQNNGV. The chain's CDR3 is CASSFLPGGTYEQYF. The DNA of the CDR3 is TGTGCCAGCAGCTTTCTACCCGGGGGGACCTACGAGCAGTACTTC.

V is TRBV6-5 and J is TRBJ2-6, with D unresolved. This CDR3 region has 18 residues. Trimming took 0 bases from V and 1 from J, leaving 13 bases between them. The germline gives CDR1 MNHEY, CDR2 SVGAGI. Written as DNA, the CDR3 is TGTGCCAGCAGTTACTCGAGGATACAGATATCTGGGGCCAACGTCCTGACTTTC. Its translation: CASSYSRIQISGANVLTF.